The present TCR beta chain was sequenced within a study of primary melanoma T cells and metastatic recurrence. Notes on the study in general: Reportedly, T-cell fraction predicted progression-free survival beyond thickness, ulceration, mitoses, age. Progression-free survival prediction reportedly improved most when T-cell fraction, rather than another histopathological variable, joined tumor thickness.

The CDR3 is 11 residues long. Trimming shortened V by 5 bases and J by 13 bases, and 17 bases separated the two germline ends. Germline V lookup: CDR1 GTSNPN, CDR2 SVGIG (reference sequence). Points on this clone: What it binds is not known.

Clones were read by immunoSEQ multiplex PCR, and TCRdb kept only the in-frame ones, dropping some. The sample includes roughly 730 clones, about 73% of them seen just once. The chain joins TRBV30 to TRBJ1-2, with D maybe TRBD1 (5 bases). Material for sequencing was melanoma tumor tissue. The clonotype comes from a human donor with melanoma. The CDR3 DNA is TGTGCCTGGGAGACCCGGGGCAGCACCACCTTC. This gives the protein CAWETRGSTTF. Together with reference TRBV30 and TRBJ1-2, the CDR3 gives the full variable domain: SQTIHQWPATLVQPVGSPLSLECTVEGTSNPNLYWYRQAAGRGLQLLFYSVGIGQISSEVPQNLSASRPQDRQFILSSKKLLLSDSGFYLCAWETRGSTTFGSGTRLTVV.